This is a list of T cell receptor beta chains from one sample in a study of metastatic and nonmetastatic thyroid tumors. Using MiXCR, TCRdb reanalyzed the PCR reads. The data contain about 43,000 clones, about 3.3% of them singletons. The source material was blood. The receptor set was obtained from a female donor with papillary thyroid cancer or a benign thyroid nodule (not recorded which). Some clones in this sample may be carry-over from other donors' samples. CDR3s include the opening cysteine and the closing phenylalanine or tryptophan. Fields, in order: V gene, J gene, D gene, clone size, CDR3 DNA, CDR3 protein. D genes are given only for firm matches. Clone sizes are given selectively: once, few, many, or a class where the clone is expanded.

TRBV6-1	TRBJ2-1	-	many	TGTGCCAGCAGTACCGGGATCGAGGCCTACAATGAGCAGTTCTTC	CASSTGIEAYNEQFF
TRBV30	TRBJ2-7	TRBD2	-	TGTGCCTGGAGAGGCGGGAGCTCCTACGAGCAGTACTTC	CAWRGGSSYEQYF
TRBV6-5	TRBJ1-1	-	many	TGTGCCAGCAGTTACTCGGGGTGGGCTGAAGCTTTCTTT	CASSYSGWAEAFF
TRBV30	TRBJ1-1	-	many	TGTGCCTGGGGATCGGTTGACACTGAAGCTTTCTTT	CAWGSVDTEAFF
TRBV7-9	TRBJ2-6	TRBD1	many	TGTGCCAGCAGTAAAGACAGGGCTGGGGCCAACGTCCTGACTTTC	CASSKDRAGANVLTF
TRBV25-1	TRBJ1-3	-	few	TGTGCCAGCAGTGAATCTTGGGGGTCTGGAAACACCATATATTTT	CASSESWGSGNTIYF
TRBV6-1	TRBJ1-5	-	few	TGTGCCAGCAGTGAACTTGCGGGTGACAGGATCCAGCCCCAGCATTTT	CASSELAGDRIQPQHF
TRBV11-2	TRBJ2-5	-	many	TGTGCCAGCAGCTTAGGTGGGGTCGAGACCCAGTACTTC	CASSLGGVETQYF
TRBV29-1	TRBJ2-5	-	many	TGCAGCGTCTTTACGGGACTTGAAGAGACCCAGTACTTC	CSVFTGLEETQYF
TRBV6-1	TRBJ1-5	-	-	TGTGCCAGCTCTTGTTCTGGCAATCAGCCCCAGCATTTT	CASSCSGNQPQHF
TRBV19	TRBJ2-1	-	few	TGTGCCAGTAGTATGCACTCCTACAATGAGCAGTTCTTC	CASSMHSYNEQFF
TRBV19	TRBJ1-2	-	few	TGTGCCAGTACGGACGTGTATGGCTACACCTTC	CASTDVYGYTF
TRBV13	TRBJ2-3	TRBD2	many	TGTGCCAGCAGCTCCGGACTAGCGGGAGGGCCCTTCACAGATACGCAGTATTTT	CASSSGLAGGPFTDTQYF
TRBV20-1	TRBJ2-4	TRBD2	many	TGCAGTGCTATGGTGGGAGGGAGGAACATTCAGTACTTC	CSAMVGGRNIQYF
TRBV27	TRBJ2-5	TRBD1	many	TGTGCCAGCAGAACATACAGGGGCGGGGAGACCCAGTACTTC	CASRTYRGGETQYF
TRBV30	TRBJ2-3	-	many	TGTGCCTGGAGTGTGGATAGGGGTACAGATACGCAGTATTTT	CAWSVDRGTDTQYF
TRBV6-5	TRBJ1-5	-	few	TGTGCCAGCAGTTACATTTCGGGGACCCAGCCCCAGCATTTT	CASSYISGTQPQHF
TRBV6-2/TRBV6-3	TRBJ2-1	TRBD2	-	TGTGCCAGCAGTGCTCTAGCGGGCTCCTACAATGAGCAGTTCTTC	CASSALAGSYNEQFF
TRBV5-1	TRBJ2-1	TRBD2	few	TGCGCCAGCAGCTTGGGCGGGAGGGCGGACAATGAGCAGTTCTTC	CASSLGGRADNEQFF
TRBV11-3	TRBJ1-1	-	many	TGTGCCAGCAGCTCGGGACAAGAGAACACTGAAGCTTTCTTT	CASSSGQENTEAFF
TRBV5-6	TRBJ2-5	-	many	TGTGCCAGCAGCTTGGTGACCTTGGAGACCCAGTACTTC	CASSLVTLETQYF
TRBV6-1	TRBJ2-7	-	-	TGTGCCAGCAGTGAAGCGGTGTGGCAGGGGGGGATCTACGAGCAGTACTTC	CASSEAVWQGGIYEQYF
TRBV27	TRBJ1-6	TRBD1	few	TGTGCCAGCAGACACCAACAGGGGTATCCCCTCCACTTT	CASRHQQGYPLHF
TRBV18	TRBJ2-1	-	many	TGTGCCAGCTCACCACCCGAAGGAAACAATGAGCAGTTCTTC	CASSPPEGNNEQFF
TRBV5-5	TRBJ2-4	-	many	TGTGCCAGCAGCTCATCCCCGAGGGGGTCGGACATTCAGTACTTC	CASSSSPRGSDIQYF
TRBV9	TRBJ2-1	-	few	TGTGCCAGCAGCGCCGCCTCAGGGGCCCCCCAGCAGTTCTTC	CASSAASGAPQQFF
TRBV28	TRBJ2-7	TRBD2	many	TGTGCCACCCTAGCGGGGGTATCCTACGAGCAGTACTTC	CATLAGVSYEQYF
TRBV12-3/TRBV12-4	TRBJ2-1	-	few	TGTGCCAGCAGTTTGGTGTGTTCGGATGAGCAGTTCTTC	CASSLVCSDEQFF
TRBV6-1	TRBJ2-5	-	few	TGTGCCAGCAGGGAAGGGCTTGTATCTCGGGGACTCCAAGAGACCCAGTACTTC	CASREGLVSRGLQETQYF
TRBV6-1	TRBJ2-3	-	few	TGTGCCGCTTCGTTCACAGGGGGGGGCACGGATACGCAGTATTTT	CAASFTGGGTDTQYF
TRBV5-4	TRBJ1-2	-	many	TGTGCCAGCAGTTCCGAAGGCGGGGAAGGCTATGGCTACACCTTC	CASSSEGGEGYGYTF
TRBV12-3/TRBV12-4	TRBJ1-2	-	few	TGTGCCAGCAGACCCCCTTGGGGAGGTGGCTACACCTTC	CASRPPWGGGYTF
TRBV24-1	TRBJ2-1	-	-	TGTGCCACCAGTGACCCACAGGGTGGCAGGTCCTACAATGAGCAGTTCTTC	CATSDPQGGRSYNEQFF
TRBV10-2	TRBJ1-2	-	many	TGCGCCAGCAGTGAGAGGACAGACTATGGCTACACCTTC	CASSERTDYGYTF
TRBV20-1	TRBJ1-6	-	few	TGCAGTGCTAGAGTTACAGCCGATAATTCACCCCTCCACTTT	CSARVTADNSPLHF
TRBV12-3/TRBV12-4	TRBJ1-5	-	many	TGTGCCAGCAGTTTGGGGAATAGAAATCAGCCCCAGCATTTT	CASSLGNRNQPQHF
TRBV14	TRBJ2-2	-	-	TGTGCCAGCAGCCGATTAAGATACACCGGGGAGCTGTTTTTT	CASSRLRYTGELFF
TRBV7-2	TRBJ1-4	-	few	TGTGCCAGCAGCGTAGAGGGGGGAAATGAAAAACTGTTTTTT	CASSVEGGNEKLFF
TRBV6-1	TRBJ2-3	-	many	TGTGCCAGCAGTCGCCCCACGGTGGGGGGAGGTGGCACAGATACGCAGTATTTT	CASSRPTVGGGGTDTQYF
TRBV5-6	TRBJ1-2	-	few	TGTGCCAGCAGCTACTTCGAGGCAACCGGATGGAGTGGCTACACCTTC	CASSYFEATGWSGYTF
TRBV12-3/TRBV12-4	TRBJ2-5	-	many	TGTGCCAGCAGTGCCATCGGGCGCCCTCAAGAGACCCAGTACTTC	CASSAIGRPQETQYF
TRBV3-1	TRBJ2-1	-	once	TGTGCGAGCAGCCACGCTACCAAGTCGGGGCAGTTCTTC	CASSHATKSGQFF
TRBV27	TRBJ2-7	-	-	TGTGCCAGCAGTCGGACAGCTACCTACGAGCAGTACTTC	CASSRTATYEQYF
TRBV25-1	TRBJ1-1	-	few	TGTGCCAGCAGTCCTCTCGAAGGGAACACTGAAGCTTTCTTT	CASSPLEGNTEAFF
TRBV7-2	TRBJ2-6	-	many	TGTGCCAGCAGCTTACAATCTGGGGCCAACGTCCTGACTTTC	CASSLQSGANVLTF
TRBV6-1	TRBJ2-2	-	-	TGTGCCGACAGTGGTCTAGAGGTGGCCGGGGAGCTGTTTTTT	CADSGLEVAGELFF
TRBV11-3	TRBJ2-7	-	-	TGTGCCAGCGCCCAGGGGATTGACTACGAGCAGTACTTC	CASAQGIDYEQYF
TRBV29-1	TRBJ1-2	-	many	TGCAGCGTTGAGGACAGATTCATAGGCTACACCTTC	CSVEDRFIGYTF
TRBV12-3/TRBV12-4	TRBJ1-2	TRBD1	-	TGTGCCAGCAGCGCACAGGGGGCACAATGGGGCTACACCTTC	CASSAQGAQWGYTF
TRBV12-3/TRBV12-4	TRBJ2-2	-	many	TGTGCCAGCAGGGAGGCAGGACCTACGAACACCGGGGAGCTGTTTTTT	CASREAGPTNTGELFF
TRBV6-2/TRBV6-3	TRBJ2-2	TRBD1	-	TGTGCCAGCGGGGGGACAGGGAGGTTTTCCGGGGAGCTGTTTTTT	CASGGTGRFSGELFF